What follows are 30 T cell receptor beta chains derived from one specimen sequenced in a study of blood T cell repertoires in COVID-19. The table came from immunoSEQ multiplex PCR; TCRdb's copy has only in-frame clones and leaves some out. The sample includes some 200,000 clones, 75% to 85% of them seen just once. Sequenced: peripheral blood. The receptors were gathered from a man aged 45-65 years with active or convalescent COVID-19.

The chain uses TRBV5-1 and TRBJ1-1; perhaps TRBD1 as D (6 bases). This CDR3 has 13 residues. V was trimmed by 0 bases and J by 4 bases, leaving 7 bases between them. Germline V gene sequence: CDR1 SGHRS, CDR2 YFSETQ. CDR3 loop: CASSLDRATEAFF. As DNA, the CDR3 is TGCGCCAGCAGCTTGGACAGGGCCACTGAAGCTTTCTTT. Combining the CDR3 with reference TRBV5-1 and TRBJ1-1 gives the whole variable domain KAGVTQTPRYLIKTRGQQVTLSCSPISGHRSVSWYQQTPGQGLQFLFEYFSETQRNKGNFPGRFSGRQFSNSRSEMNVSTLELGDSALYLCASSLDRATEAFFGQGTRLTVV.

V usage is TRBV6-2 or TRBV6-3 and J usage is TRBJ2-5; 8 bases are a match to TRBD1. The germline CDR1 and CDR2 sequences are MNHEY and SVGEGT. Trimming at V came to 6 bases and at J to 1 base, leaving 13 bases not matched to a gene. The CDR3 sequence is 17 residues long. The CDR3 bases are TGTGCCAGCAGACCTCATCCGGGACAGGCTAGCCAAGAGACCCAGTACTTC. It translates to CASRPHPGQASQETQYF.

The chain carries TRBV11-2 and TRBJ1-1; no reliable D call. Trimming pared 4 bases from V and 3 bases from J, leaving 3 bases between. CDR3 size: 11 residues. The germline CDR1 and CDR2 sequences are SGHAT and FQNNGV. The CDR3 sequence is CASSSDTEAFF. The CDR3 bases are TGTGCCAGCAGCTCCGACACTGAAGCTTTCTTT.

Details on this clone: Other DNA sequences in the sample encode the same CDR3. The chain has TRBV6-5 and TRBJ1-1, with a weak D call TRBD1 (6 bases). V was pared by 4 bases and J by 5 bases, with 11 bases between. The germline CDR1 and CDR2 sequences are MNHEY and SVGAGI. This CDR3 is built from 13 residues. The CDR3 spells CASSLQGGTEAFF. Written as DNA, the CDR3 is TGTGCCAGCAGTTTACAGGGAGGGACTGAAGCTTTCTTT.

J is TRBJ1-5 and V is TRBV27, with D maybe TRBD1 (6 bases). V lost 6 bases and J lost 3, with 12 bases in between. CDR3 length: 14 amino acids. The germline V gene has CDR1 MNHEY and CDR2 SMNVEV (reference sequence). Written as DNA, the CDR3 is TGTGCCAGCAGGCAAGGGGGTCCCAATCAGCCCCAGCATTTT. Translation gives CASRQGGPNQPQHF.

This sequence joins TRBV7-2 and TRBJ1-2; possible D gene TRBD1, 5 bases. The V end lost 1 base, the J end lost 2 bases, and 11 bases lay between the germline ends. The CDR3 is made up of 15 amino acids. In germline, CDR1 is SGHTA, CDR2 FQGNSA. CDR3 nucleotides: TGTGCCAGCAGCTTAGGGGGCCAGCAAAACTATGGCTACACCTTC. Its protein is CASSLGGQQNYGYTF.

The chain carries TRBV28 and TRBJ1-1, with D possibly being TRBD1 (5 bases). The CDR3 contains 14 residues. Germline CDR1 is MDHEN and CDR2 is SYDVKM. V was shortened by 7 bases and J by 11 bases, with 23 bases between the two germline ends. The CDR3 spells CASTPSPPRAGAFF. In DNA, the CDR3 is TGTGCCAGCACCCCGAGTCCCCCCAGGGCCGGGGCTTTCTTT.

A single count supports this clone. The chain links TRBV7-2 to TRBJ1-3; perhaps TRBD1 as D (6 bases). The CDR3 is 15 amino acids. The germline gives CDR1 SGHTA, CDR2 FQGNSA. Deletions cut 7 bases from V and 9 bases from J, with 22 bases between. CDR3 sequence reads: CASTSRTGSPSTIYF. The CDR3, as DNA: TGTGCCAGCACCTCCCGTACAGGGTCCCCAAGCACCATATATTTT.

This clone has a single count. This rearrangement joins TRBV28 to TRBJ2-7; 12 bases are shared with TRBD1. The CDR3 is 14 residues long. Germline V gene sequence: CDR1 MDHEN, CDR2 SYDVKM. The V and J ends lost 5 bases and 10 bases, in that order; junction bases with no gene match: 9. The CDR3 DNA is TGTGCCAGCAGTACCCGGGACAGGGGGCGGAAACAGTACGTC. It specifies CASSTRDRGRKQYV.

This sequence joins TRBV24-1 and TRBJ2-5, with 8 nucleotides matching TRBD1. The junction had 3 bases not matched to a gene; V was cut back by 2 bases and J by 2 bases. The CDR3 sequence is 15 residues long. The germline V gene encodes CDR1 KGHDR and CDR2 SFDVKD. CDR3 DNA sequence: TGTGCCACCAGTGATTCTGGGACAGGACAAGAGACCCAGTACTTC. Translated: CATSDSGTGQETQYF.

The CDR3 sequence: CATSQMRHNTGELFF. The CDR3 region has the DNA TGTGCCACCAGCCAAATGAGACATAACACCGGGGAGCTGTTTTTT. The chain combines TRBV15 with TRBJ2-2, with D unresolved. This CDR3 region has 15 residues. V dropped 5 bases and J dropped 2 bases, with 12 bases sitting between them. The germline gives CDR1 LNHNV, CDR2 YYDKDF (reference sequence).

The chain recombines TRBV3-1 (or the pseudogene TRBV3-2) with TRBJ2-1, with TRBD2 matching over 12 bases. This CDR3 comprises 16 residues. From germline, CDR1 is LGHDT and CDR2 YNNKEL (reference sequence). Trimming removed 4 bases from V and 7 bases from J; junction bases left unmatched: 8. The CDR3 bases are TGTGCCAGCAGCCGACTAGCGGGAGCGGTTGTAAATGAGCAGTTCTTC. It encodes CASSRLAGAVVNEQFF.

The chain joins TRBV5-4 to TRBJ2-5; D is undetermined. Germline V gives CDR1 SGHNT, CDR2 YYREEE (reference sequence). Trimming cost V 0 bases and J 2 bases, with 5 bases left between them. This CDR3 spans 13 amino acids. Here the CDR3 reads CASSLGPQETQYF. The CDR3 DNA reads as TGTGCCAGCAGCTTGGGGCCGCAAGAGACCCAGTACTTC.

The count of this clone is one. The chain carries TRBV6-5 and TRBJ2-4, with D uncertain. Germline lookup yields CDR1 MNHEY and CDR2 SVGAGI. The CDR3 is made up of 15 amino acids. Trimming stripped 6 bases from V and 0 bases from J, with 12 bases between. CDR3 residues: CASSTEILAKNIQYF. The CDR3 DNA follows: TGTGCCAGCAGCACAGAGATTCTAGCCAAAAACATTCAGTACTTC.

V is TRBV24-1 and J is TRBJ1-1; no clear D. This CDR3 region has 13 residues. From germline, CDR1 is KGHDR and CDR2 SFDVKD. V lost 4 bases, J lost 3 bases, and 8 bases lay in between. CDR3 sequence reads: CATSEDIYTEAFF. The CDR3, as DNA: TGTGCCACCAGTGAAGACATCTACACTGAAGCTTTCTTT.

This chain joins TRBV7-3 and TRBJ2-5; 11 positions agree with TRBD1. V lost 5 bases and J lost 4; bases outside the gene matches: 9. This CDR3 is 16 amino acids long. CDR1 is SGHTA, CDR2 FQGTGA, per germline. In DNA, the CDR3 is TGTGCCAGCAGCCCTACGGGACAGGGGGAAGGAGAGACCCAGTACTTC. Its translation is CASSPTGQGEGETQYF.

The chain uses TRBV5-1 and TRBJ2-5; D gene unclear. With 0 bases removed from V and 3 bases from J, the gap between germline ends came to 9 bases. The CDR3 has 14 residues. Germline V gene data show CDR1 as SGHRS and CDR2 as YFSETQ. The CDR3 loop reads CASSLGNREETQYF. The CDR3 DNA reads TGCGCCAGCAGCTTGGGAAACAGAGAAGAGACCCAGTACTTC. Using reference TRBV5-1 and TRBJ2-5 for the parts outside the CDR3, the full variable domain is KAGVTQTPRYLIKTRGQQVTLSCSPISGHRSVSWYQQTPGQGLQFLFEYFSETQRNKGNFPGRFSGRQFSNSRSEMNVSTLELGDSALYLCASSLGNREETQYFGPGTRLLVL.

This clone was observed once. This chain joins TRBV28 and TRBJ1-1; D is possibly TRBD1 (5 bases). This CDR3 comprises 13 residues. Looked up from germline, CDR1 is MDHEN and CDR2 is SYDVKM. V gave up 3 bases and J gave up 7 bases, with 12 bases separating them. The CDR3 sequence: CASSLGREYEAFF. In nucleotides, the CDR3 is TGTGCCAGCAGTTTGGGCAGGGAATATGAAGCTTTCTTT.

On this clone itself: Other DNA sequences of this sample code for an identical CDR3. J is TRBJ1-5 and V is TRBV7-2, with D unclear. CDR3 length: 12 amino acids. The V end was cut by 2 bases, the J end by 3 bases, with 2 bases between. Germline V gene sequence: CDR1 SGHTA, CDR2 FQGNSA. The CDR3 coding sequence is TGTGCCAGCAGCTTATACAATCAGCCCCAGCATTTT. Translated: CASSLYNQPQHF.

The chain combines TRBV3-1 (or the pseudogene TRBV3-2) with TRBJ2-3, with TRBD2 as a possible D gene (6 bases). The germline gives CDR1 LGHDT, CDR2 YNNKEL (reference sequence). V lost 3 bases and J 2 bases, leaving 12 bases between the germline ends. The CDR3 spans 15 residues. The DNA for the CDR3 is TGTGCCAGCAGCCAGGGACTTCTCACCACAGATACGCAGTATTTT. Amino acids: CASSQGLLTTDTQYF.

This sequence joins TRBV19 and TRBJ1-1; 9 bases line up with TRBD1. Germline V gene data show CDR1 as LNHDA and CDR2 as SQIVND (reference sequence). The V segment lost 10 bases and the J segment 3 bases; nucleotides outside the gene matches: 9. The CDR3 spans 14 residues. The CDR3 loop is CATNLGTGHTEAFF. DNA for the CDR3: TGTGCCACCAATCTTGGGACAGGGCACACTGAAGCTTTCTTT.

CDR3 coding DNA: TGTGCCAGCAGCAAAGATACAGGGCATGGCTACACCTTC. This sequence encodes CASSKDTGHGYTF. This rearrangement joins TRBV28 to TRBJ1-2, with D perhaps TRBD1 (6 bases). Trimming shortened V by 6 bases and J by 6 bases, and 14 bases separated the two germline ends. CDR1 is MDHEN and CDR2 is SYDVKM in the germline V gene. The CDR3 contains 13 residues.

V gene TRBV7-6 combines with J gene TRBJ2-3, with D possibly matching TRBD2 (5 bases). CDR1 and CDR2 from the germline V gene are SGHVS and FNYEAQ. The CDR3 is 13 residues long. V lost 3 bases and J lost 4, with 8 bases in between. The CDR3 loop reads CASSFLAADTQYF. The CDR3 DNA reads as TGTGCCAGCAGCTTCCTAGCTGCAGATACGCAGTATTTT.

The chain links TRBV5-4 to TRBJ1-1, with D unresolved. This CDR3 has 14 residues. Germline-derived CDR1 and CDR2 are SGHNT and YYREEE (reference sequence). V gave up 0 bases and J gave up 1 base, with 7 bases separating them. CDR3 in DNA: TGTGCCAGCAGCTTGGGCGTACCGAACACTGAAGCTTTCTTT. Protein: CASSLGVPNTEAFF.

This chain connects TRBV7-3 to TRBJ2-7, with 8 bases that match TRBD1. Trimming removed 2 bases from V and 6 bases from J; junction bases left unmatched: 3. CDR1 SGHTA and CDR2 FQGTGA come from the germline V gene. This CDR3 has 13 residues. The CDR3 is CASSLQGAGEQYF. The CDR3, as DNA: TGTGCCAGCAGCTTACAGGGGGCAGGCGAGCAGTACTTC.

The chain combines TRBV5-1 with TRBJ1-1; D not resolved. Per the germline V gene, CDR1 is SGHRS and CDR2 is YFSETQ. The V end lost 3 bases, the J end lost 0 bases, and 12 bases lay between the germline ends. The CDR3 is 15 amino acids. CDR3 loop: CASSSPGYMNTEAFF. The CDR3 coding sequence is TGCGCCAGCAGCTCCCCCGGGTACATGAACACTGAAGCTTTCTTT. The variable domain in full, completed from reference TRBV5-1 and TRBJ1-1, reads KAGVTQTPRYLIKTRGQQVTLSCSPISGHRSVSWYQQTPGQGLQFLFEYFSETQRNKGNFPGRFSGRQFSNSRSEMNVSTLELGDSALYLCASSSPGYMNTEAFFGQGTRLTVV.

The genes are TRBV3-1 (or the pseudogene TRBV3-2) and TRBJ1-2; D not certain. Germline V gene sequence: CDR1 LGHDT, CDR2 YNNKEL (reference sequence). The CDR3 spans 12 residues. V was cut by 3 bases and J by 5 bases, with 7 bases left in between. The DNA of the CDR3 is TGTGCCAGCAGCCACTTGAGTTATGGCTACACCTTC. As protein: CASSHLSYGYTF.

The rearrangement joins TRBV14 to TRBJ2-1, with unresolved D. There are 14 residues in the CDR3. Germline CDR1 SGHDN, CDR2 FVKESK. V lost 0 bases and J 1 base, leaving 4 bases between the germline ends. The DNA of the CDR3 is TGTGCCAGCAGCCAAGACAAATCCTACAATGAGCAGTTCTTC. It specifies CASSQDKSYNEQFF.

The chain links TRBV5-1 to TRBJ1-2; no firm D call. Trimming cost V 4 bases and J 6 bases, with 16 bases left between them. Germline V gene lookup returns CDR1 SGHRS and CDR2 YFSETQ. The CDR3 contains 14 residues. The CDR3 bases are TGCGCCAGCAGCGACCAGTCGGCGGGCGATGGCTACACCTTC. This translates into CASSDQSAGDGYTF.

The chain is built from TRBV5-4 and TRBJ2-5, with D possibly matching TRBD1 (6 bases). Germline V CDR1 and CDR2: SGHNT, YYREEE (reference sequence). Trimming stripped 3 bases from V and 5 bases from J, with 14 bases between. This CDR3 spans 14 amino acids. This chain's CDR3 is CASSSQTGSETQYF. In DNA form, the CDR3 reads TGTGCCAGCAGCTCTCAGACAGGTTCGGAGACCCAGTACTTC.